This TCR beta chain was retrieved from a study of graft-versus-host responses after intestinal transplantation. About the study: All recipients were transplanted with multivisceral, liver-intestinal, or isolated intestinal grafts. Among the recipients, all got anti-thymocyte globulin induction and then tacrolimus and steroids for about 3 years. Study-level findings and limits: GvH clones occurred in recipient marrow; some first appeared in ileum or blood. Allografts from individuals with graft-donor T cell macrochimerism displayed high graft-versus-host to host-versus-graft clonal ratios.

Sequenced by immunoSEQ multiplex PCR; TCRdb stores in-frame clones only, minus some. Of some 100,000 clones detected, roughly 93% appear once; the ten largest clones hold less than 1.5%. The CDR3 is 12 amino acids. Looked up from germline, CDR1 is ENHRY and CDR2 is SYGVKD. V shed 8 bases and J shed 5 bases, with 12 bases lying between them. This clone has a single count. The antigen is not known. This sample comprised unstimulated CD8+ T cells sorted from spleen or lymph node cells, obtained before transplant. This chain connects TRBV10-3 to TRBJ1-1; D might be TRBD1 (5 bases). The origin of this receptor is a human donor who was the organ donor for an intestinal transplant. The CDR3 spells CAIGWGTTEAFF. As DNA, the CDR3 is TGTGCCATCGGGTGGGGCACGACTGAAGCTTTCTTT.